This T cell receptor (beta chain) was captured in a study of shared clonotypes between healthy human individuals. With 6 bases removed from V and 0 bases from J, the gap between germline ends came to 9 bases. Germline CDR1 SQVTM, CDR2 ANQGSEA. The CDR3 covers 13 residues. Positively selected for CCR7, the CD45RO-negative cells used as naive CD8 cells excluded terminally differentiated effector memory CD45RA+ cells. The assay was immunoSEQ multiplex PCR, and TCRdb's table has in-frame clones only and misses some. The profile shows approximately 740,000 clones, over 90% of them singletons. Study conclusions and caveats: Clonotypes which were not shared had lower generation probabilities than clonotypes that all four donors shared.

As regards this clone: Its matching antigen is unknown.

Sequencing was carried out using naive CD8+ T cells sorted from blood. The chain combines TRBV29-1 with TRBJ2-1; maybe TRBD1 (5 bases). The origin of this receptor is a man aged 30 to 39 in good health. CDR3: CSVIQVSYNEQFF. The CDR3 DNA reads TGCAGCGTGATACAGGTCTCCTACAATGAGCAGTTCTTC.